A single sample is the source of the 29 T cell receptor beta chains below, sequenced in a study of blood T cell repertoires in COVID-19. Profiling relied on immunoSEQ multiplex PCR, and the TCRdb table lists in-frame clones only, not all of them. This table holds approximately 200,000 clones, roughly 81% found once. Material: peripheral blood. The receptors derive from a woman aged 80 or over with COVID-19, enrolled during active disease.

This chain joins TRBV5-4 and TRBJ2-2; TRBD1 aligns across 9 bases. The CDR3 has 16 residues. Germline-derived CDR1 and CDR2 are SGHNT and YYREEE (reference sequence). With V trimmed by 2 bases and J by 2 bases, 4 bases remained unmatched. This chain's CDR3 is CASSLQGAINTGELFF. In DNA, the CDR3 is TGTGCCAGCAGCTTACAGGGGGCGATTAACACCGGGGAGCTGTTTTTT.

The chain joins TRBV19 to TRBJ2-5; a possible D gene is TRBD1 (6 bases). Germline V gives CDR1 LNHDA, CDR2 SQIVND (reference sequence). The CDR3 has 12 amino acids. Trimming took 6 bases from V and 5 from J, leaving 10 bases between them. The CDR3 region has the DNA TGTGCCAGTAGCTTTCAGGGGGAGACCCAGTACTTC. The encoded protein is CASSFQGETQYF.

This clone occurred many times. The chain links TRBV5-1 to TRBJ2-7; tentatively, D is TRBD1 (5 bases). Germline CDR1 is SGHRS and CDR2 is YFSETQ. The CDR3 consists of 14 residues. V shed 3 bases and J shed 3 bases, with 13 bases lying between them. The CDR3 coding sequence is TGCGCCAGCAGCTCCACAGGTGCTTTCTACGAGCAGTACTTC. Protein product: CASSSTGAFYEQYF. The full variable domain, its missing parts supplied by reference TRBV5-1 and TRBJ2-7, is KAGVTQTPRYLIKTRGQQVTLSCSPISGHRSVSWYQQTPGQGLQFLFEYFSETQRNKGNFPGRFSGRQFSNSRSEMNVSTLELGDSALYLCASSSTGAFYEQYFGPGTRLTVT.

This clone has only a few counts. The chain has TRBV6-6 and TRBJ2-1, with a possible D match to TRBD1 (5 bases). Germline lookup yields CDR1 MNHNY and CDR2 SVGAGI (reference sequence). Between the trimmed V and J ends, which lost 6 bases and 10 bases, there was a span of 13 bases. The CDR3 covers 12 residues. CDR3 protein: CASRSQGDEQFF. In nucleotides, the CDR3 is TGTGCCAGCAGATCGCAGGGTGACGAGCAGTTCTTC.

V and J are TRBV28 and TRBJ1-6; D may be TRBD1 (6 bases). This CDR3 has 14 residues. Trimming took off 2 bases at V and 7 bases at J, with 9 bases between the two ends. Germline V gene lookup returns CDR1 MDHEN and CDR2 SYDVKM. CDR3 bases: TGTGCCAGCAGTTTAACAGGGCACAATTCACCCCTCCACTTT. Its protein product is CASSLTGHNSPLHF.

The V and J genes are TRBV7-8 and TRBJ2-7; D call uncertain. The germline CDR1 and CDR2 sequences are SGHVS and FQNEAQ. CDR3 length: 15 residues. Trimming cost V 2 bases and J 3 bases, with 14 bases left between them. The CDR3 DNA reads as TGTGCCAGCAGCTTAAACGTTTTGCCAGGCTACGAGCAGTACTTC. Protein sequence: CASSLNVLPGYEQYF.

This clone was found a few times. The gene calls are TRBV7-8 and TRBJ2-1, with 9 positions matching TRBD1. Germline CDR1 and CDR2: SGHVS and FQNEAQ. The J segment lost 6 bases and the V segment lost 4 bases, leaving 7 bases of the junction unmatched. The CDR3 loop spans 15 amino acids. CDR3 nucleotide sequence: TGTGCCAGCAGCTCCAGCGGGACAGGGTTCAATGAGCAGTTCTTC. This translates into CASSSSGTGFNEQFF.

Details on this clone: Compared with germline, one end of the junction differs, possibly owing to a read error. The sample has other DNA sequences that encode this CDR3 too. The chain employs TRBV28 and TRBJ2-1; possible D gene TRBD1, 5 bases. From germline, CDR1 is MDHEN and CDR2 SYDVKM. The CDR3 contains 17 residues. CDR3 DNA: TGTGCCAGCAGTTTATCCACTCAGGGTCCATGGGCGAATGAACAGTTCTTC. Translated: CASSLSTQGPWANEQFF.

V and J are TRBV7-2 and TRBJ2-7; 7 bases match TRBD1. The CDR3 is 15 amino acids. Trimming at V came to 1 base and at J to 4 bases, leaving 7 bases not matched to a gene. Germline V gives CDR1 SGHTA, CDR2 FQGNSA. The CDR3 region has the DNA TGTGCCAGCAGCTTAGAAGGGGGCCGAACTTACGAGCAGTACTTC. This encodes CASSLEGGRTYEQYF.

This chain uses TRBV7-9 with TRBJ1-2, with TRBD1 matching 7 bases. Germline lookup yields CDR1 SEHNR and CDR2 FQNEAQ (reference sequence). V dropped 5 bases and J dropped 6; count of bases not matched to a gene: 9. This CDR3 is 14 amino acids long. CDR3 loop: CASSRTGTAHGYTF. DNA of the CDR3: TGTGCCAGCAGCCGTACCGGGACAGCTCATGGCTACACCTTC.

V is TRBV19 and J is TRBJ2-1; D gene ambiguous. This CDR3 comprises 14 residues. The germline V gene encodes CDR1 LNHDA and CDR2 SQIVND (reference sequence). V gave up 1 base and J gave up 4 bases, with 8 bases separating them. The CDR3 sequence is CASSIAGLYNEQFF. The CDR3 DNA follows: TGTGCCAGTAGTATAGCAGGATTATACAATGAGCAGTTCTTC.

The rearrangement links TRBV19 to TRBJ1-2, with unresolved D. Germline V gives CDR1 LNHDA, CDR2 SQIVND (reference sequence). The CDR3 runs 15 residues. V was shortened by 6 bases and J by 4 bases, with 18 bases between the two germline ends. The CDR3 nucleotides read TGTGCCAGTAGAAGTGAGGGAGTTTCGGGCTATGGCTACACCTTC. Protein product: CASRSEGVSGYGYTF. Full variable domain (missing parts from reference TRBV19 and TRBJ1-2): DGGITQSPKYLFRKEGQNVTLSCEQNLNHDAMYWYRQDPGQGLRLIYYSQIVNDFQKGDIAEGYSVSREKKESFPLTVTSAQKNPTAFYLCASRSEGVSGYGYTFGSGTRLTVV.

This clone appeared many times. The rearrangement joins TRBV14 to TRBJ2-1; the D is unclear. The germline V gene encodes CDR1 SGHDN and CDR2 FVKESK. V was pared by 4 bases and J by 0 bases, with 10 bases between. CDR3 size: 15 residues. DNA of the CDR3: TGTGCCAGCAGCCGCTTGTCCAGCTCCTACAATGAGCAGTTCTTC. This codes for CASSRLSSSYNEQFF.

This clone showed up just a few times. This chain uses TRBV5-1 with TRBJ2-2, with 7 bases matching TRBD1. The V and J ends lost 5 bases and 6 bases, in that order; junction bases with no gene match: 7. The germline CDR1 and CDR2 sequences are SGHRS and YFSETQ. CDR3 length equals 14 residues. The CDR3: CASRQQTGAGELFF. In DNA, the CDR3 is TGCGCCAGCAGGCAACAAACAGGGGCCGGGGAGCTGTTTTTT.

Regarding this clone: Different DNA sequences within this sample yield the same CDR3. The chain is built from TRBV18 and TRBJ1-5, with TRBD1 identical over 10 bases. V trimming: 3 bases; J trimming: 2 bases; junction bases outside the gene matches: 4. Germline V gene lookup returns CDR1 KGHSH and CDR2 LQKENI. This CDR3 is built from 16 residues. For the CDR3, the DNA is TGTGCCAGCTCACCTTCCGGGACAGGGGGCAATCAGCCCCAGCATTTT. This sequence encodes CASSPSGTGGNQPQHF.

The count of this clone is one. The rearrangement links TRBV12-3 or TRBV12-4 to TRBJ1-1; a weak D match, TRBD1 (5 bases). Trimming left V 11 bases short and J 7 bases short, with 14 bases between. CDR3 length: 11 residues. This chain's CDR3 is CASRQGVEAFF. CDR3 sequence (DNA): TGTGCCTCCAGACAAGGGGTTGAAGCTTTCTTT.

The CDR3 is CASSRLETDTQYF. The CDR3 nucleotides read TGTGCCAGCAGCCGACTAGAAACAGATACGCAGTATTTT. The V call is TRBV3-1 (or the pseudogene TRBV3-2), the J call TRBJ2-3; D possibly corresponds to TRBD2 (6 bases). V was cut by 4 bases and J by 3 bases, with 8 bases left in between. CDR1 is LGHDT and CDR2 is YNNKEL in the germline V gene (reference sequence). The CDR3 is 13 amino acids.

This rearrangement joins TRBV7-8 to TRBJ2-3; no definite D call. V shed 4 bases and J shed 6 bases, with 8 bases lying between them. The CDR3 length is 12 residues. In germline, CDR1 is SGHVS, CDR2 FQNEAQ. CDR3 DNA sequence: TGTGCCAGCAGCTACTACCACGATACGCAGTATTTT. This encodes CASSYYHDTQYF.

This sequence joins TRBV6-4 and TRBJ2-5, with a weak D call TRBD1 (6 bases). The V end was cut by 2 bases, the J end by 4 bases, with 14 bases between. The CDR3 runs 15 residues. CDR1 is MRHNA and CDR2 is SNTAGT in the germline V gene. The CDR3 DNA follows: TGTGCCAGCAGTGACGTTGACACAGGGCGAGAGACCCAGTACTTC. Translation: CASSDVDTGRETQYF.

This CDR3 reads CASSWDRGNTGELFF. CDR3 nucleotides: TGTGCCAGCAGCTGGGACAGGGGAAACACCGGGGAGCTGTTTTTT. The rearrangement joins TRBV7-3 to TRBJ2-2; 10 bases are a match to TRBD1. V lost 4 bases to trimming and J lost 2 bases; unmatched junction nucleotides: 1. The length of the CDR3 is 15 residues. CDR1 and CDR2 from the germline V gene are SGHTA and FQGTGA.

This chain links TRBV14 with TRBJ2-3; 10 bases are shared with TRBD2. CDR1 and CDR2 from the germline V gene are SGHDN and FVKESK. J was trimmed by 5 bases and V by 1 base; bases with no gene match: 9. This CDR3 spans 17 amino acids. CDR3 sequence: CASSQASGSGSRDTQYF. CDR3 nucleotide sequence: TGTGCCAGCAGCCAAGCTAGCGGGAGTGGATCGAGAGATACGCAGTATTTT.

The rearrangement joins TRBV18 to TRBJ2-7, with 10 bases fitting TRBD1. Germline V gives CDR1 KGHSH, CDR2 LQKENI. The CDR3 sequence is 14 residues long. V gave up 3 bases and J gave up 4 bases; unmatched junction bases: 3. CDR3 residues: CASSPTGGGYEQYF. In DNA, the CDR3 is TGTGCCAGCTCACCGACAGGGGGCGGTTACGAGCAGTACTTC.

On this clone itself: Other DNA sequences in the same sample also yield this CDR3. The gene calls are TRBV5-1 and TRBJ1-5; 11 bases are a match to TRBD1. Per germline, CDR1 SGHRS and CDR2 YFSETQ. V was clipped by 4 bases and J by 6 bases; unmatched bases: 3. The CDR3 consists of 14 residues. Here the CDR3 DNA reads TGCGCCAGCAGCCTGGGACAGGGGGGTCAGCCCCAGCATTTT. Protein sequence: CASSLGQGGQPQHF.

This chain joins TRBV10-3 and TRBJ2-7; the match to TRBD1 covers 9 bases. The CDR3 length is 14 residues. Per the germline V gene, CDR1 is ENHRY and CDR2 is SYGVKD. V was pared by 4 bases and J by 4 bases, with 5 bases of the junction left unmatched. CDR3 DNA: TGTGCCATCAGTGGCCGACAGGGGGGTTACGAGCAGTACTTC. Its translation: CAISGRQGGYEQYF.

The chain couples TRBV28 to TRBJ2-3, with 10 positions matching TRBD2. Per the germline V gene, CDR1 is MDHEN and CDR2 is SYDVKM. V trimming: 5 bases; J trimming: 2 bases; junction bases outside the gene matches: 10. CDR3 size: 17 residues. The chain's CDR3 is CASSGVAGGLNTDTQYF. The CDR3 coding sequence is TGTGCCAGCAGTGGGGTAGCGGGAGGTTTAAACACAGATACGCAGTATTTT.

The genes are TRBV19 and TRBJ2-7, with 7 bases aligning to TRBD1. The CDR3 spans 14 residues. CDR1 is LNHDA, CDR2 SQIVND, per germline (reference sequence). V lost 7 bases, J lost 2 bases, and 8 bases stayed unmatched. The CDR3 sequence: CASTTGAGTYEQYF. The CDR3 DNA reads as TGTGCCAGTACCACAGGGGCCGGAACCTACGAGCAGTACTTC.

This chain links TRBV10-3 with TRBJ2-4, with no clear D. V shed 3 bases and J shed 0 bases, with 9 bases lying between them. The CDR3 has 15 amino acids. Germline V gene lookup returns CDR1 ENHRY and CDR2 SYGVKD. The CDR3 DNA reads TGTGCCATCAGTGATCGGAGCTTAGCCAAAAACATTCAGTACTTC. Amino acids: CAISDRSLAKNIQYF.

Here the CDR3 reads CATSRGQGDYGYTF. CDR3 nucleotide sequence: TGTGCCACCAGCAGGGGACAGGGCGACTATGGCTACACCTTC. V and J are TRBV15 and TRBJ1-2; TRBD1 matches at 9 bases. The CDR3 covers 14 residues. V lost 3 bases to trimming and J lost 3 bases; unmatched junction nucleotides: 2. Germline V lookup: CDR1 LNHNV, CDR2 YYDKDF (reference sequence).

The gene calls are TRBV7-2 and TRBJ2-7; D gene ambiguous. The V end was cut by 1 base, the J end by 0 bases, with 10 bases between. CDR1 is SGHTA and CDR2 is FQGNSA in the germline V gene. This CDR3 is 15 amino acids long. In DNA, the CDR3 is TGTGCCAGCAGCTTAGGGGCCAGTCCCTCCTACGAGCAGTACTTC. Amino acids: CASSLGASPSYEQYF. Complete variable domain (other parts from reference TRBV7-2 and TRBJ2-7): GAGVSQSPSNKVTEKGKDVELRCDPISGHTALYWYRQSLGQGLEFLIYFQGNSAPDKSGLPSDRFSAERTGGSVSTLTIQRTQQEDSAVYLCASSLGASPSYEQYFGPGTRLTVT.